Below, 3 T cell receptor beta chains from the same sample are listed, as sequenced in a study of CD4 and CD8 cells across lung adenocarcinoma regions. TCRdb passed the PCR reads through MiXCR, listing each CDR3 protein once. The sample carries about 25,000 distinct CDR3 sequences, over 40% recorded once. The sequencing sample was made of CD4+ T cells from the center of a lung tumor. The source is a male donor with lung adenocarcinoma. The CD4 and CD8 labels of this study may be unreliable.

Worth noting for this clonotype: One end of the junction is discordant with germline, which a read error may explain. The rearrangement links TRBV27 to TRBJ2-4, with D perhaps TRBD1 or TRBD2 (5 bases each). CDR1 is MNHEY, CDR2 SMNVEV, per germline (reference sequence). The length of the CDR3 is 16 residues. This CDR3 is CASSVSGLGGTDIQYF. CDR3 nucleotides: TGTGCCAGCAGTGTATCGGGGCTGGGCGGCACAGACATTCAGTACTTC.

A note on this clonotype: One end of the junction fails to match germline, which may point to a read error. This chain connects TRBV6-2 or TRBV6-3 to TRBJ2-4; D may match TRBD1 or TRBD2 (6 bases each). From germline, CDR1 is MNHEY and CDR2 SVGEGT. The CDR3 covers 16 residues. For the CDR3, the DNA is TGTGCCAGCAGTGTACCCGGGGGCCGGGACCAAGATACCCAGTATTTC. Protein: CASSVPGGRDQDTQYF.

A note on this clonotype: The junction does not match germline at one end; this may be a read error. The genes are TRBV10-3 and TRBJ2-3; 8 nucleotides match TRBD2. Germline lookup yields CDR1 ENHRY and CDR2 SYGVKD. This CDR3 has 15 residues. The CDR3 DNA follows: TGTGCCGGGGGGCTCGGGGGGGGAGACCCCGAGACGCAGTATTTC. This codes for CAGGLGGGDPETQYF.